This TCR beta chain was captured in a study of blood T cell repertoires in COVID-19 (dated by TCRdb to about 2020). In terms of the full investigation: Collaborator samples came from the United States, Italy and Spain and covered acute and convalescent phases of COVID-19. The material from the prospective study consisted of cDNA or gDNA derived from T cells, B-cell-depleted T cells, or PBMCs. Deeply sampled blood TCRbeta repertoires from subjects exposed to, actively infected with, or recovered from COVID-19 were included in the dataset. The repertoires were made available in a free public database intended to serve as a resource for research on the immune response to SARS-CoV-2. Samples were obtained from the ongoing ImmuneRACE study (first 160 participants) and from approximately 1,200 subjects provided by 6 global collaborators. The sample metadata nearly always contained a de-identified subject ID, COVID-19 status, age in years and sex. Where available, HLA class I and class II types were obtained from metadata supplied by the sample provider rather than from assay-based typing. Beyond this particular receptor, the publication reports: Clinical and demographic metadata were provided uncurated, with the amount varying by source and participant.

Counted from cysteine to phenylalanine, this CDR3 has 14 amino acids. The retained sequence is limited to the CDR3, 42 bases, with the frame set at the first base. V is clipped by 7 bases and J by 3 bases, and the sequence between their germline boundaries is 15 bases long. CDR1 and CDR2 are read off the germline V gene as MNHEY and SVGAGI. A note on this clone: The specificity of this receptor is unknown. No much larger clone is present one base from it, and per-base qualities are unavailable.

The immunoSEQ Assay, a bias-controlled multiplex PCR, was used to amplify TCRbeta CDR3 regions from genomic DNA. Under the source paper's analysis protocol: Nucleated cell counts per sample were estimated from amplification of reference gene primers within the assay. To quantify the absolute abundance of each unique TCRbeta CDR3 rearrangement, sequence reads were collapsed and filtered. For each sample, productive Simpson clonality was calculated as the square root of Simpson's diversity index over productive rearrangements. TCRdb took this table from immuneACCESS and kept in-frame rearrangements with V and J called. Such tables lack part of the clones; where checked against another copy, unresolved V genes explain under half of the gap, and the rest is unexplained. For V, J and clone size, that table is used; D and trimming come from the DNA. This sample gives about 24,000 clones in total; 72% of them show up just once. The ten largest clones represent 43% of the sample.

The collaborating institutions used their own protocols to collect whole blood in K2EDTA tubes. Collaborator samples were shipped for TCRbeta analysis as frozen whole blood, isolated PBMCs, or DNA extracted from either sample type. The TCR originated in a woman older than 75 with acute or convalescent COVID-19. The sample was peripheral blood. This sequence uses TRBV6-5 and TRBJ1-1; a weak D assignment points to TRBD1 (5 bases agree). The CDR3 region reads CASTSFGGDTEAFF. The DNA is TGTGCCAGCACCTCATTCGGGGGAGACACTGAAGCTTTCTTT.